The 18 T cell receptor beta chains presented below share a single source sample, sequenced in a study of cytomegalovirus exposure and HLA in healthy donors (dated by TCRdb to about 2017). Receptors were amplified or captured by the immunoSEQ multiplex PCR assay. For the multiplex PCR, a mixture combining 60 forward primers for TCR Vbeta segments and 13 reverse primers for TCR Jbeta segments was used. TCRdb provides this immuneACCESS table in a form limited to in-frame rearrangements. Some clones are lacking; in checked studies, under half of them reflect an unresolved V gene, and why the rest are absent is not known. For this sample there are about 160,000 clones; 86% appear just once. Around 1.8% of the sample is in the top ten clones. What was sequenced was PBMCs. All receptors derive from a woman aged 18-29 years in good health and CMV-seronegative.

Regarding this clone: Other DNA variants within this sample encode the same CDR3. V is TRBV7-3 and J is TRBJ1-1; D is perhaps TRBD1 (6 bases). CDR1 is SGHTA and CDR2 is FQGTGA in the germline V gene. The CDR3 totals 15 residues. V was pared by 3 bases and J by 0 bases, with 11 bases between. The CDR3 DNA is TGTGCCAGCAGCTTGGCCGGACAGATGAACACTGAAGCTTTCTTT. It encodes CASSLAGQMNTEAFF.

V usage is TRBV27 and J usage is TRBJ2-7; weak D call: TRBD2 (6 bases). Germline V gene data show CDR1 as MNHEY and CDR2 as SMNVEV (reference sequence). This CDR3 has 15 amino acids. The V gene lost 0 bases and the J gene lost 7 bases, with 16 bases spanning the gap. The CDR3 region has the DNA TGTGCCAGCAGTTTATCGGATTCCCCCCGGGGGGAGCAGTACTTC. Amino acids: CASSLSDSPRGEQYF.

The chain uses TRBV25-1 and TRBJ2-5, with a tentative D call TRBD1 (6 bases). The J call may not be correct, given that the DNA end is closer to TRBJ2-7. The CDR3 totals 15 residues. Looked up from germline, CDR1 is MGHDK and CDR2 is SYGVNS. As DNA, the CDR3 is TGTGCCAGCAGTGAAAGGGTCGGGGACACCTACGAGCAGTACTTC. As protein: CASSERVGDTYEQYF.

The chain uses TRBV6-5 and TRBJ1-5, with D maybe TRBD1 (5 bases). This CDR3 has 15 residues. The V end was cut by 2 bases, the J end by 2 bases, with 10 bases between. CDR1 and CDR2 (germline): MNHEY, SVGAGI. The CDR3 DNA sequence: TGTGCCAGCAGTTACCAGGGAAACGGCAATCAGCCCCAGCATTTT. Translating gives CASSYQGNGNQPQHF.

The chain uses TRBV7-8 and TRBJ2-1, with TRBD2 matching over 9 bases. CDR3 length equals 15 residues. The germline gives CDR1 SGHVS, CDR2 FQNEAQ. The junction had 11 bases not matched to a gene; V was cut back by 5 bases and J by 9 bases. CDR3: CASSPLTSGSSEQFF. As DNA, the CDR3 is TGTGCCAGCAGCCCCCTCACTAGCGGGTCGAGTGAGCAGTTCTTC.

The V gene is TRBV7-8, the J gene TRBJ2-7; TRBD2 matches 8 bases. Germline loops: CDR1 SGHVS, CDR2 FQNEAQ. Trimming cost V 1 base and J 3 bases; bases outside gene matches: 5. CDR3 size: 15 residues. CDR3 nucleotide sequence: TGTGCCAGCAGCTTAGAGCGGGGGATCATCTACGAGCAGTACTTC. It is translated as CASSLERGIIYEQYF.

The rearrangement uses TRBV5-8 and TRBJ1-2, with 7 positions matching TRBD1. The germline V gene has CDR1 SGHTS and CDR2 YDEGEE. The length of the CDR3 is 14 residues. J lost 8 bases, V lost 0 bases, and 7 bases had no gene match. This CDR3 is CASSLGQGVSGYTF. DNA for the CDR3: TGTGCCAGCAGCTTGGGACAGGGAGTGTCGGGCTACACCTTC.

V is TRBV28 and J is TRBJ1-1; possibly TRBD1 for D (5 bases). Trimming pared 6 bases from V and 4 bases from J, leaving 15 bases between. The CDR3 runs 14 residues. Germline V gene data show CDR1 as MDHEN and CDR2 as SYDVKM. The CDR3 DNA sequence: TGTGCCAGCAGGATGGAGGGGTCGGTCACTGAAGCTTTCTTT. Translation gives CASRMEGSVTEAFF.

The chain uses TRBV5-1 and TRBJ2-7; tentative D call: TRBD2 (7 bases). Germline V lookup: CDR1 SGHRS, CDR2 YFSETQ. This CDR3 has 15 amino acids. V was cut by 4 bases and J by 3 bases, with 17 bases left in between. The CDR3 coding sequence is TGCGCCAGCAGCCCTTGGGGGGGGCGCGACTACGAGCAGTACTTC. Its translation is CASSPWGGRDYEQYF.

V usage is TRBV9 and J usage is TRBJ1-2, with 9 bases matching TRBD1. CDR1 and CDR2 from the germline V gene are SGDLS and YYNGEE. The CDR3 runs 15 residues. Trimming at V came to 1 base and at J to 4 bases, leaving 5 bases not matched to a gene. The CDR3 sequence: CASSVTGQGFYGYTF. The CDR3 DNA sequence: TGTGCCAGCAGCGTAACTGGACAGGGGTTCTATGGCTACACCTTC.

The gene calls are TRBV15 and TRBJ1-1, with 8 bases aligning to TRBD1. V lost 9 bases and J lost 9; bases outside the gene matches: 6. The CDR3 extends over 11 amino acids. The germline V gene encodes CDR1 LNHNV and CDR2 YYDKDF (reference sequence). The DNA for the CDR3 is TGTGCCACTACCCGGACAGGGCAAGCTTTCTTT. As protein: CATTRTGQAFF. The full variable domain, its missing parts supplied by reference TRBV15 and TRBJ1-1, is DAMVIQNPRYQVTQFGKPVTLSCSQTLNHNVMYWYQQKSSQAPKLLFHYYDKDFNNEADTPDNFQSRRPNTSFCFLDIRSPGLGDTAMYLCATTRTGQAFFGQGTRLTVV.

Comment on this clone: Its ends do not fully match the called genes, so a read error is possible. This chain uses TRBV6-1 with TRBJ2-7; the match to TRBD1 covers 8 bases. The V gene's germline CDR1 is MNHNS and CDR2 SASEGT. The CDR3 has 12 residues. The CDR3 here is CASNDRGQHMDF. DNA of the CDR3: TGTGCCAGCAACGACAGGGGACAACATATGGACTTC.

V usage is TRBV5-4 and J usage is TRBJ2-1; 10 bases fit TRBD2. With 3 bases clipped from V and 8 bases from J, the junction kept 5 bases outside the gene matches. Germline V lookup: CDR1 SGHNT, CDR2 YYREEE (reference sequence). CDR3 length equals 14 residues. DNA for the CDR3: TGTGCCAGCAGCTCCCTAGCGGGAGCCGATGAGCAGTTCTTC. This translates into CASSSLAGADEQFF.

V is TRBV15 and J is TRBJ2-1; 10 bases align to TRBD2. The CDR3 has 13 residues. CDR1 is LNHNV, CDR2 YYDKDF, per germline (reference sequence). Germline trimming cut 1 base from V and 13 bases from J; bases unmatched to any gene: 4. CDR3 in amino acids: CATSRAGTSEQFF. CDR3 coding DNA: TGTGCCACCAGCAGAGCGGGGACTAGCGAACAGTTCTTC.

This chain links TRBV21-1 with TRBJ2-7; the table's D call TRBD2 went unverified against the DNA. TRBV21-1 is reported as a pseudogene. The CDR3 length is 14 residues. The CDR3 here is CAGPRGYLFYEQYF. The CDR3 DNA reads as TGTGCCGGCCCGAGAGGCTACTTGTTCTACGAGCAGTACTTC.

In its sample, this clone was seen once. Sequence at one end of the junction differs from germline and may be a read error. The DNA of the CDR3 is TGCGCCAGCAGCCAAGTTGCGTTCCGTAAAACAGGGGAGGACGAGCGGTACTTC. Residues: CASSQVAFRKTGEDERYF. The chain uses TRBV4-1 and TRBJ2-7, with D maybe TRBD1 (7 bases). CDR3 length: 18 residues. Germline V gene sequence: CDR1 MGHRA, CDR2 YSYEKL.

This CDR3 reads CASSVEGGTGPYEQYF. The CDR3 nucleotides read TGTGCCAGCAGCGTAGAAGGGGGGACAGGGCCCTACGAGCAGTACTTC. V usage is TRBV9 and J usage is TRBJ2-7; 9 bases agree with TRBD1. The CDR3 is made up of 16 amino acids. In germline, CDR1 is SGDLS, CDR2 YYNGEE. V was pared by 0 bases and J by 2 bases, with 6 bases of the junction left unmatched.

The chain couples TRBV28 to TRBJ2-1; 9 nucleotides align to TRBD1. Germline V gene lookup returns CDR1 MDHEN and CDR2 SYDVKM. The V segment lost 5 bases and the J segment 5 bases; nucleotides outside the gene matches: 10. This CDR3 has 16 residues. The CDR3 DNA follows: TGTGCCAGCAGTCCACCCGGACAGGGGACGCACAATGAGCAGTTCTTC. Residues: CASSPPGQGTHNEQFF.